These 3 T cell receptor beta chains were all obtained from the same sample, sequenced in a study of CD8+ T cells in alopecia areata. It was cDNA, reverse transcribed from extracted RNA, that served as the sequencing template. Only in-frame clones appear in the TCRdb table, and some are missing; sequencing was by immunoSEQ multiplex PCR. The table lists tens of thousands of clones, 51% of them singletons. The specimen sequenced was NKG2D-high CD8+ T cells sorted from blood. These receptors were obtained from a human donor with alopecia areata.

The J gene is TRBJ2-2, the V gene TRBV28; tentative D call: TRBD1 (5 bases). Trimming took off 8 bases at V and 5 bases at J, with 15 bases between the two ends. This CDR3 is built from 14 residues. Per the germline V gene, CDR1 is MDHEN and CDR2 is SYDVKM. CDR3 nucleotides: TGTGCCAGCCATGGCAGTGGGGCGACCGGGGAGCTGTTTTTT. It is translated as CASHGSGATGELFF.

The chain couples TRBV9 to TRBJ2-1; no definite D call. V dropped 1 base and J dropped 10 bases, with 12 bases sitting between them. The germline V gene encodes CDR1 SGDLS and CDR2 YYNGEE. This CDR3 spans 13 amino acids. CDR3 region: CASSVISMGEQFF. The CDR3 bases are TGTGCCAGCAGCGTAATCTCCATGGGGGAGCAGTTCTTC.

This clone was seen just once. This sequence joins TRBV4-1 and TRBJ2-3; no definite D call. The V gene lost 0 bases and the J gene lost 1 base, with 5 bases spanning the gap. The CDR3 consists of 14 residues. The germline V gene encodes CDR1 MGHRA and CDR2 YSYEKL. CDR3: CASSQDPGTDTQYF. CDR3 in DNA: TGCGCCAGCAGCCAAGATCCTGGCACAGATACGCAGTATTTT.